These 5 T cell receptor beta chains came from one sample sequenced in a study of PD-1 blockade in classical Hodgkin lymphoma. This sample's time point: cycle 4 day 1 (C4D1), after five to seven weeks of nivolumab. Brentuximab vedotin exposure varied, and every patient relapsed after autologous stem cell transplantation. Using immunoSEQ multiplex PCR, the repertoire was profiled, and TCRdb retains in-frame clones only, with some absent. This table has more than 95,000 clones, approximately 89% appearing once. Material: peripheral blood mononuclear cells (PBMCs), obtained before the fourth cycle of nivolumab. These receptors were obtained from a human donor with classical Hodgkin lymphoma.

To note about this clone: Within the sample, other DNA sequences also encode this same CDR3. V gene TRBV18 combines with J gene TRBJ1-4, with D tentatively TRBD1 (6 bases). V lost 1 base and J lost 6, with 9 bases in between. The CDR3 loop spans 14 amino acids. Germline V CDR1 and CDR2: KGHSH, LQKENI. Written as DNA, the CDR3 is TGTGCCAGCTCACCACAGGGGGGCGATGAAAAACTGTTTTTT. It specifies CASSPQGGDEKLFF.

The chain employs TRBV2 and TRBJ1-5; tentatively, D is TRBD1 (6 bases). This CDR3 is 16 amino acids long. Trimming left V 3 bases short and J 3 bases short, with 15 bases between. The germline V gene has CDR1 SNHLY and CDR2 FYNNEI. CDR3 nucleotide sequence: TGTGCCAGCAGTGACACGGCAGGGGTTACCAATCAGCCCCAGCATTTT. Protein: CASSDTAGVTNQPQHF.

This clone was seen more than once but under ten times. The rearrangement joins TRBV10-3 to TRBJ1-1; D call uncertain. Trimming shortened V by 3 bases and J by 4 bases, and 12 bases separated the two germline ends. Per the germline V gene, CDR1 is ENHRY and CDR2 is SYGVKD. The CDR3 is 14 residues long. The CDR3 bases are TGTGCCATCAGTGATTTAGAGGGCTTCACTGAAGCTTTCTTT. Amino acid sequence: CAISDLEGFTEAFF.

The chain carries TRBV7-9 and TRBJ1-6; D may be TRBD1 (5 bases). CDR1 SEHNR and CDR2 FQNEAQ come from the germline V gene (reference sequence). There are 15 residues in the CDR3. The germline V and J ends were trimmed by 5 bases and 7 bases, with 15 bases remaining between them. CDR3 protein: CASSPAGTQNSPLHF. In DNA form, the CDR3 reads TGTGCCAGCAGCCCCGCAGGGACCCAGAATTCACCCCTCCACTTT.

This chain connects TRBV6-5 to TRBJ2-1; D tentatively fits TRBD1 or TRBD2 (5 bases each). Trimming removed 6 bases from V and 5 bases from J, with 14 bases in between. This CDR3 has 14 amino acids. Germline lookup yields CDR1 MNHEY and CDR2 SVGAGI. CDR3 protein: CASRSRGLDNEQFF. In nucleotides, the CDR3 is TGTGCCAGCAGAAGCCGGGGCCTTGACAATGAGCAGTTCTTC.